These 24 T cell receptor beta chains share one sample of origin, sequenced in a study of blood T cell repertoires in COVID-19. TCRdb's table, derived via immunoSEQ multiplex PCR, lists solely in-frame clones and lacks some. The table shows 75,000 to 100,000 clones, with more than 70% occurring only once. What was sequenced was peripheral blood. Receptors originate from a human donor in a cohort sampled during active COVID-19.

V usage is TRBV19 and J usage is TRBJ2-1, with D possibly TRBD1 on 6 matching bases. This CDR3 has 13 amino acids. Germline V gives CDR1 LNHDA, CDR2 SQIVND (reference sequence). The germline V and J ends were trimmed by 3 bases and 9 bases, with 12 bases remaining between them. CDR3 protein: CASSISRGGEQFF. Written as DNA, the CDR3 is TGTGCCAGTAGTATCTCTAGAGGGGGTGAGCAGTTCTTC. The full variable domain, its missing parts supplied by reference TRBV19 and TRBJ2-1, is DGGITQSPKYLFRKEGQNVTLSCEQNLNHDAMYWYRQDPGQGLRLIYYSQIVNDFQKGDIAEGYSVSREKKESFPLTVTSAQKNPTAFYLCASSISRGGEQFFGPGTRLTVL.

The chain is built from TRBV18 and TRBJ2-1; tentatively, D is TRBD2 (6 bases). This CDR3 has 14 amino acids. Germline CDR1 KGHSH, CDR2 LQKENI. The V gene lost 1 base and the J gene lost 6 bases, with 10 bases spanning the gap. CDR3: CASSPRTTSNEQFF. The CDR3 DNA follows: TGTGCCAGCTCACCACGGACTACCAGCAATGAGCAGTTCTTC. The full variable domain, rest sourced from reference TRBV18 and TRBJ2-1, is NAGVMQNPRHLVRRRGQEARLRCSPMKGHSHVYWYRQLPEEGLKFMVYLQKENIIDESGMPKERFSAEFPKEGPSILRIQQVVRGDSAAYFCASSPRTTSNEQFFGPGTRLTVL.

DNA of the CDR3: TGTGCCAGTAGTATAGTATCAGGGGGGAGCTCCTACGAGCAGTACTTC. Protein product: CASSIVSGGSSYEQYF. The V and J genes are TRBV19 and TRBJ2-7, with D possibly being TRBD1 (7 bases). CDR3 size: 16 residues. The V end lost 1 base, the J end lost 0 bases, and 13 bases lay between the germline ends. Germline V CDR1 and CDR2: LNHDA, SQIVND (reference sequence).

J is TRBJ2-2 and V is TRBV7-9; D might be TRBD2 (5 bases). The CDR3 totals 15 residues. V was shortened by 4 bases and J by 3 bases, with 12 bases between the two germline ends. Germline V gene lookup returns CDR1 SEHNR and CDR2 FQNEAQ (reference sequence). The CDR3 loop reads CASSSAVDYTGELFF. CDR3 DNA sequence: TGTGCCAGCAGCTCAGCGGTAGACTACACCGGGGAGCTGTTTTTT.

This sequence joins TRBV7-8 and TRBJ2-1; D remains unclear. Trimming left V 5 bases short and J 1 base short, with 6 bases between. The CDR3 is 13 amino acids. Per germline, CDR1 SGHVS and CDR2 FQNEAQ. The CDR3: CASSLTSYNEQFF. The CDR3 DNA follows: TGTGCCAGCAGCCTGACTTCCTACAATGAGCAGTTCTTC.

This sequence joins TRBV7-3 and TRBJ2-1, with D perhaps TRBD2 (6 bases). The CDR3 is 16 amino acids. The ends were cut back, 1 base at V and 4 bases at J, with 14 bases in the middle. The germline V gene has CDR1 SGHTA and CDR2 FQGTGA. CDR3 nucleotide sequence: TGTGCCAGCAGCTTAAGGGCGCCCAGCGGGTACAATGAGCAGTTCTTC. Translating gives CASSLRAPSGYNEQFF.

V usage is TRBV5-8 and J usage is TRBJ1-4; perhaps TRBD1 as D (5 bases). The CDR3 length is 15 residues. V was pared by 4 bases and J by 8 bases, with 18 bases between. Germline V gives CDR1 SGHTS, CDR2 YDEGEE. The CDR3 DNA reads TGTGCCAGCAGCAGTCTAGGGGCATACGACGAAAAACTGTTTTTT. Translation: CASSSLGAYDEKLFF.

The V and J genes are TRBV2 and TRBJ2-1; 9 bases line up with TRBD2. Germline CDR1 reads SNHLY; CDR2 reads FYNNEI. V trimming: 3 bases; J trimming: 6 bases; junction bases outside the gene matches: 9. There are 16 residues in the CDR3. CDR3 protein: CASSDIAGVLINEQFF. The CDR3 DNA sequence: TGTGCCAGCAGTGATATAGCGGGAGTATTAATCAATGAGCAGTTCTTC.

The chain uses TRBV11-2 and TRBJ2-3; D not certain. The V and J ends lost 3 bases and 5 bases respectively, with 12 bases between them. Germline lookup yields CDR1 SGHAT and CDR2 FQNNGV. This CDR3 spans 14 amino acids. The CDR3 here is CASSFSSLGDTQYF. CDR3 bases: TGTGCCAGCAGCTTTAGCAGCTTGGGAGATACGCAGTATTTT.

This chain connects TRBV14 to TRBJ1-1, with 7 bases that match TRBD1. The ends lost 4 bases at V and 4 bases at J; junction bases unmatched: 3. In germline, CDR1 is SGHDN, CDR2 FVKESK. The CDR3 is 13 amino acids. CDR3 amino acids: CASSPTGATEAFF. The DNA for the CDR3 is TGTGCCAGCAGCCCTACAGGGGCCACTGAAGCTTTCTTT. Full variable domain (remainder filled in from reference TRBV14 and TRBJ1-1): EAGVTQFPSHSVIEKGQTVTLRCDPISGHDNLYWYRRVMGKEIKFLLHFVKESKQDESGMPNNRFLAERTGGTYSTLKVQPAELEDSGVYFCASSPTGATEAFFGQGTRLTVV.

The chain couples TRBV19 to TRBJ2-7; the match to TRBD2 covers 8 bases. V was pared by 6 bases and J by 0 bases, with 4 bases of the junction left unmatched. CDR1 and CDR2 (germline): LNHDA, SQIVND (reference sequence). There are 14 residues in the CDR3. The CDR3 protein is CASSTSGSSYEQYF. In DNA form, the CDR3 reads TGTGCCAGTAGCACAAGCGGGAGCTCCTACGAGCAGTACTTC.

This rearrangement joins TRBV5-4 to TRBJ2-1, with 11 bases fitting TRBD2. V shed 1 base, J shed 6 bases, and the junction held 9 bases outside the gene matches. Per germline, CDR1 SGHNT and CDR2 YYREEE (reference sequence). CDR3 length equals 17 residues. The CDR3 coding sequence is TGTGCCAGCAGCTTGACCTCACTAGCGGGAGTAGGCAATGAGCAGTTCTTC. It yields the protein CASSLTSLAGVGNEQFF.

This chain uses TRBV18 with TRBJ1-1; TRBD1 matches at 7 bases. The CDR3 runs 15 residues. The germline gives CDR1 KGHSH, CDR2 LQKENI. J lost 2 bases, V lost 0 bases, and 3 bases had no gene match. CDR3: CASSPPTGTNTEAFF. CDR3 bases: TGTGCCAGCTCACCACCGACAGGGACAAACACTGAAGCTTTCTTT.

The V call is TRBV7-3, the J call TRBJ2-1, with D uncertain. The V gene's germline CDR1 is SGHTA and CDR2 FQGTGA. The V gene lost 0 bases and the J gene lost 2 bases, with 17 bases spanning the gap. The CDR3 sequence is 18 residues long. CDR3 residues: CASSLTFFGGGAYNEQFF. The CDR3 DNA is TGTGCCAGCAGCTTAACGTTCTTTGGTGGTGGAGCCTACAATGAGCAGTTCTTC.

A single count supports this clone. For the CDR3, the DNA is TGTGCCAGCAGCTTTGACATGAGTGCGCACAGGCAGTACTTC. Protein sequence: CASSFDMSAHRQYF. J is TRBJ2-7 and V is TRBV5-6; D is unclear. This CDR3 spans 14 amino acids. Trimming pared 2 bases from V and 9 bases from J, leaving 18 bases between. CDR1 and CDR2 (germline): SGHDT, YYEEEE.

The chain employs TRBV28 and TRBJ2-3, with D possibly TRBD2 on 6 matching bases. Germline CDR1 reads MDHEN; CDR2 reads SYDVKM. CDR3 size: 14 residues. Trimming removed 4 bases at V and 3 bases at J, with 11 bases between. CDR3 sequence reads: CASSSLGRTDTQYF. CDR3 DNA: TGTGCCAGCAGTTCTCTCGGGAGAACAGATACGCAGTATTTT.

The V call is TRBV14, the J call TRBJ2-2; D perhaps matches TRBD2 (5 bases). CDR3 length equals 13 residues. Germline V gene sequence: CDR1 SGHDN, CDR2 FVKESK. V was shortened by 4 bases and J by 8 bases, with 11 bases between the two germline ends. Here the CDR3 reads CASSPSRGGELFF. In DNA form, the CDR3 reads TGTGCCAGCAGCCCCTCTCGAGGGGGGGAGCTGTTTTTT.

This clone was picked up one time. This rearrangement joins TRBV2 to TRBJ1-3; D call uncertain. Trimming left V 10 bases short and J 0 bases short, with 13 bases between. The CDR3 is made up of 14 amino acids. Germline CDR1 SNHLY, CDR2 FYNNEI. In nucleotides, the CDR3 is TGTGCCATCAGGCGGGGATACTCTGGAAACACCATATATTTT. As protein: CAIRRGYSGNTIYF.

CDR3 region: CASSPRTTLLFEQFF. In DNA, the CDR3 is TGTGCCAGCAGTCCTCGGACTACACTCCTCTTTGAGCAGTTCTTC. The chain links TRBV2 to TRBJ2-1; a weak D match, TRBD2 (6 bases). Trimming took 5 bases from V and 9 from J, leaving 20 bases between them. The CDR3 has 15 amino acids. Per the germline V gene, CDR1 is SNHLY and CDR2 is FYNNEI.

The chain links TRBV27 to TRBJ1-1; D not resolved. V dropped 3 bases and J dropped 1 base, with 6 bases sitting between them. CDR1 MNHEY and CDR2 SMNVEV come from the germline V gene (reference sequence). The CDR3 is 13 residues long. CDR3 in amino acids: CASSFAENTEAFF. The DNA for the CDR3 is TGTGCCAGCAGTTTCGCGGAGAACACTGAAGCTTTCTTT.

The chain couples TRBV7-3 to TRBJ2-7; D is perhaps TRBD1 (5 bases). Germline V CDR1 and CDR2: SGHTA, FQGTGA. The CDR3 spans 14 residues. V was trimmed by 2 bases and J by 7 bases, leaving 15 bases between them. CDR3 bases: TGTGCCAGCAGCTTAGAAGCAGGGCCGCGGGAGCAGTACTTC. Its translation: CASSLEAGPREQYF.

The CDR3 sequence: CASSALQGNSGNTIYF. In nucleotides, the CDR3 is TGTGCCAGCAGTGCCCTCCAGGGGAACTCTGGAAACACCATATATTTT. This rearrangement joins TRBV2 to TRBJ1-3; a possible D gene is TRBD1 (6 bases). The germline gives CDR1 SNHLY, CDR2 FYNNEI. V was clipped by 4 bases and J by 0 bases, with 13 bases between them. The CDR3 spans 16 residues. Complete variable domain (other parts from reference TRBV2 and TRBJ1-3): EPEVTQTPSHQVTQMGQEVILRCVPISNHLYFYWYRQILGQKVEFLVSFYNNEISEKSEIFDDQFSVERPDGSNFTLKIRSTKLEDSAMYFCASSALQGNSGNTIYFGEGSWLTVV.

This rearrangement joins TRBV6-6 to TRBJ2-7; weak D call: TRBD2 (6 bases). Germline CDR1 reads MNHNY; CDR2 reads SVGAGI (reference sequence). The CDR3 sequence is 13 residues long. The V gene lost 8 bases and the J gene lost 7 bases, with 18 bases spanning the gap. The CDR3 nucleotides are TGTGCCAGCGGTAACCGGGACTCTTTGGAGCAGTACTTC. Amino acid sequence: CASGNRDSLEQYF.

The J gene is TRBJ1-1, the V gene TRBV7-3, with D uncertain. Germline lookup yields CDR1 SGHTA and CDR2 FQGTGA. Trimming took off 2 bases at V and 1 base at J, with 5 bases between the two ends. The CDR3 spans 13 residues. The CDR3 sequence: CASSLGRNTEAFF. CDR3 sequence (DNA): TGTGCCAGCAGCTTAGGGAGGAACACTGAAGCTTTCTTT.